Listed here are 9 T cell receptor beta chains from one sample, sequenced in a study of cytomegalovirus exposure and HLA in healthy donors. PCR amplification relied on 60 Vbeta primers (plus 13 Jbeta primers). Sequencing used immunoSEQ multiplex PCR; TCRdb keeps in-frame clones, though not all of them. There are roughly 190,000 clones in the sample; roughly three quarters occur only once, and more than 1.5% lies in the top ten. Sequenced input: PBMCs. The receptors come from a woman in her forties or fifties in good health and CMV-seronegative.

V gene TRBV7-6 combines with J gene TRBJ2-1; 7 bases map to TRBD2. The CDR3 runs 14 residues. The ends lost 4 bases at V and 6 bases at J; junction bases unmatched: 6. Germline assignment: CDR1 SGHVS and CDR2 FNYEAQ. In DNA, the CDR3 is TGTGCCAGCAGCTCATGGGCTAGCGGCAATGAGCAGTTCTTC. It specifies CASSSWASGNEQFF. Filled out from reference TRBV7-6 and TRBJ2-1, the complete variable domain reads GAGVSQSPRYKVTKRGQDVALRCDPISGHVSLYWYRQALGQGPEFLTYFNYEAQQDKSGLPNDRFSAERPEGSISTLTIQRTEQRDSAMYRCASSSWASGNEQFFGPGTRLTVL.

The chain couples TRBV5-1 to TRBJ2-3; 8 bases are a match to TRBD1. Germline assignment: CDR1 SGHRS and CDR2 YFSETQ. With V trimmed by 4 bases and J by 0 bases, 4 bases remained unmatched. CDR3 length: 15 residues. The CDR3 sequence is CASSLTGVSTDTQYF. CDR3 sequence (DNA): TGCGCCAGCAGCCTGACAGGGGTTAGCACAGATACGCAGTATTTT.

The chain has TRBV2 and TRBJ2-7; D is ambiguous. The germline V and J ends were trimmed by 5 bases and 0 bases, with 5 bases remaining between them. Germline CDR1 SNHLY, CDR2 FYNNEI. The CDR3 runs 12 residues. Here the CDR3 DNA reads TGTGCCAGCAGTTCGGGCTCCTACGAGCAGTACTTC. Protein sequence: CASSSGSYEQYF. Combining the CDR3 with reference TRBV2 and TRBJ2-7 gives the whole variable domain EPEVTQTPSHQVTQMGQEVILRCVPISNHLYFYWYRQILGQKVEFLVSFYNNEISEKSEIFDDQFSVERPDGSNFTLKIRSTKLEDSAMYFCASSSGSYEQYFGPGTRLTVT.

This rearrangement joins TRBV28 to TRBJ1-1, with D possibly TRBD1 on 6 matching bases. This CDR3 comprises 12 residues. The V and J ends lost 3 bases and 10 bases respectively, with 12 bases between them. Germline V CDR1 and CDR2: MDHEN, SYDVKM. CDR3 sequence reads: CASSLAGARAFF. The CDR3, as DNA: TGTGCCAGCAGTTTGGCGGGGGCGAGAGCTTTCTTT.

The CDR3 sequence is CASSLTTLLAGVGNEQFF. CDR3 nucleotide sequence: TGTGCCAGCAGCCTAACAACCTTACTAGCGGGAGTGGGAAATGAGCAGTTCTTC. The J gene is TRBJ2-1, the V gene TRBV4-2; TRBD2 agrees at 11 bases. The CDR3 has 18 residues. Unmatched junction bases numbered 15, after V lost 4 bases and J lost 7 bases. The germline CDR1 and CDR2 sequences are LGHNA and YNFKEQ.

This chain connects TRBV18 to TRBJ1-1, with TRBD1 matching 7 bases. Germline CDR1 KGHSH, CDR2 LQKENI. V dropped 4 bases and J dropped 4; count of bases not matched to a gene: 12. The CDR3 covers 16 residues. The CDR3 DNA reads TGTGCCAGCTCACTTTCGACAGGGCGGTTAGGCACTGAAGCTTTCTTT. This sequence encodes CASSLSTGRLGTEAFF.

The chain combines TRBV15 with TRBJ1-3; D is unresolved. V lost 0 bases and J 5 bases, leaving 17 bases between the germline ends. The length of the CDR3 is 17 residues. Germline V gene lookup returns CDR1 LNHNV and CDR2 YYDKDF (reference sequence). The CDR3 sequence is CATSRDRGRLQRNTIYF. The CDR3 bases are TGTGCCACCAGCAGAGATCGAGGGCGGCTCCAACGAAACACCATATATTTT.

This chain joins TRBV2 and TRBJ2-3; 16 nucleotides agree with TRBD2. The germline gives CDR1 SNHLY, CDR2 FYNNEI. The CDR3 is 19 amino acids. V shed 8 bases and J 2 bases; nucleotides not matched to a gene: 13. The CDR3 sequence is CASATGTSGRALPTDTQYF. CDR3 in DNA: TGTGCCAGCGCTACCGGGACTAGCGGGAGGGCCCTCCCCACAGATACGCAGTATTTT.

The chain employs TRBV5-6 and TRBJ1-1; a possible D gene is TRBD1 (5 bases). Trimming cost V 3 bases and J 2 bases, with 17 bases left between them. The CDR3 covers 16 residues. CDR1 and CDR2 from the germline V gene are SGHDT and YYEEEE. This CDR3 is CASSYRSGILNTEAFF. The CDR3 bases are TGTGCCAGCAGCTACCGCTCAGGGATACTTAACACTGAAGCTTTCTTT.